This T cell receptor (beta chain) was retrieved from a study of cytomegalovirus exposure and HLA in healthy donors. Across the study: Unique TCRs from HLA-typed donors, approximately 80 million of them, were held in an early data release.

The V and J ends lost 0 bases and 1 base respectively, with 9 bases between them. Germline CDR1 and CDR2: ENHRY and SYGVKD. The CDR3 extends over 15 amino acids. The PCR contained 60 Vbeta and 13 Jbeta primers. This table comes from immunoSEQ multiplex PCR, and its TCRdb copy is limited to in-frame clones, with some not included. The repertoire holds about 130,000 clones, with approximately 89% as singletons. About this clone itself: Its antigen is unidentified.

Overall study results and limits: The study listed around 150 cytomegalovirus-associated TCR beta chains. Prior analysis indicated that the majority of TCR beta V segments exhibited productivity approximately 87% or approximately 30% of the time. CMV antigen specificity of a few CMV-associated chains was confirmed in vitro.

J is TRBJ1-1 and V is TRBV10-3; the D gene is possibly TRBD1 (5 bases). The origin of this receptor is a woman younger than 45 in good health and CMV-seropositive. Specimen: PBMCs. The CDR3 sequence: CAISESGHQNTEAFF. The CDR3 bases are TGTGCCATCAGTGAGTCCGGACACCAGAACACTGAAGCTTTCTTT.